This T cell receptor beta chain was obtained from a study of blood T cells in healthy people across ages. Study information: Every two T cells gave about one barcoded beta molecule via template switching.

For this clonotype: Antigen: not known.

Per germline, CDR1 MDHEN and CDR2 SYDVKM. Trimming cost V 5 bases and J 11 bases; bases outside gene matches: 13. The CDR3 spans 14 residues. Total RNA amounts of at least 5 micrograms were extracted per sample. Study-wide results and caveats: Whereas aged donors had fewer naive CD4+ cells, long-lived donors had more of them and higher diversity. Investigators viewed diversity estimates from one million T cells as underestimates, the study reported.

Then a second PCR, running roughly 7 to 11 cycles, was carried out with a sample-barcoded 5' primer and a J-beta primer mix. TCRdb analysed the 5' RACE reads with MiXCR anew, one entry per CDR3 protein. This sample has roughly 1,500,000 distinct CDR3 sequences, with approximately 38% found just once. This receptor was taken from a woman aged 18-29 years in good health. Sequenced sample: blood. V is TRBV28 and J is TRBJ2-5; 8 nucleotides line up with TRBD1. CDR3 in amino acids: CASSPDRVENEQYF. CDR3 sequence (DNA): TGTGCCAGCAGTCCGGACAGGGTCGAGAATGAGCAGTACTTC.